One and the same sample provided the 27 T cell receptor beta chains below, sequenced in a study of cytomegalovirus exposure and HLA in healthy donors. In the PCR, 60 Vbeta and 13 Jbeta primers were used. Sequencing used immunoSEQ multiplex PCR; TCRdb keeps in-frame clones, though not all of them. The repertoire consists of some 130,000 clones, with approximately 85% occurring once and the leading ten covering approximately 6.7%. Sequencing used PBMCs. The source is a woman aged 30 to 39 in good health and CMV-seropositive.

This chain connects TRBV5-5 to TRBJ2-3; D remains unclear. The CDR3 covers 16 residues. The V gene's germline CDR1 is SGHKS and CDR2 YYEKEE (reference sequence). V lost 0 bases to trimming and J lost 1 base, with 12 bases between them. The CDR3: CASSLVQALRTDTQYF. For the CDR3, the DNA is TGTGCCAGCAGCTTGGTTCAGGCGCTCCGCACAGATACGCAGTATTTT.

J is TRBJ1-1 and V is TRBV28; no reliable D call. Between the trimmed V and J ends, which lost 2 bases and 11 bases, there was a span of 12 bases. The CDR3 is made up of 12 amino acids. Germline lookup yields CDR1 MDHEN and CDR2 SYDVKM. The chain's CDR3 is CASSLTGLRAFF. CDR3 DNA sequence: TGTGCCAGCAGTTTAACCGGCCTGAGGGCTTTCTTT.

The rearrangement joins TRBV6-5 to TRBJ2-3; TRBD1 is a possible D gene (6 bases). V lost 4 bases to trimming and J lost 3 bases, with 11 bases between them. From germline, CDR1 is MNHEY and CDR2 SVGAGI. This CDR3 region has 14 residues. CDR3 sequence reads: CASSLRTVTDTQYF. CDR3 DNA: TGTGCCAGCAGTTTACGGACAGTTACAGATACGCAGTATTTT.

The rearrangement joins TRBV7-3 to TRBJ2-2; maybe TRBD1 (6 bases). The CDR3 runs to 16 residues. The V end was cut by 5 bases, the J end by 0 bases, with 13 bases between. Germline CDR1 reads SGHTA; CDR2 reads FQGTGA. The CDR3 DNA reads as TGTGCCAGCAGCGCCGGACAGTTTGCGAACACCGGGGAGCTGTTTTTT. Translating gives CASSAGQFANTGELFF.

The chain employs TRBV30 and TRBJ1-1, with a weak D call TRBD1 (6 bases). V lost 7 bases and J 3 bases, leaving 15 bases between the germline ends. CDR3 length: 13 amino acids. CDR1 is GTSNPN and CDR2 is SVGIG in the germline V gene (reference sequence). CDR3: CASSGGAYTEAFF. The DNA of the CDR3 is TGTGCCTCCTCGGGGGGCGCTTACACTGAAGCTTTCTTT. Full variable domain (missing parts from reference TRBV30 and TRBJ1-1): SQTIHQWPATLVQPVGSPLSLECTVEGTSNPNLYWYRQAAGRGLQLLFYSVGIGQISSEVPQNLSASRPQDRQFILSSKKLLLSDSGFYLCASSGGAYTEAFFGQGTRLTVV.

The V gene is TRBV2, the J gene TRBJ1-1; 10 nucleotides agree with TRBD1. V trimming: 7 bases; J trimming: 8 bases; junction bases outside the gene matches: 10. The CDR3 is made up of 14 amino acids. Germline CDR1 and CDR2: SNHLY and FYNNEI. CDR3 coding DNA: TGTGCCAGCACATGGAGACAGGGGGCAGCGGAAGCTTTCTTT. It yields the protein CASTWRQGAAEAFF.

This rearrangement joins TRBV27 to TRBJ2-5, with 11 positions matching TRBD2. The germline CDR1 and CDR2 sequences are MNHEY and SMNVEV (reference sequence). The CDR3 runs 15 residues. The junction had 7 bases not matched to a gene; V was cut back by 5 bases and J by 5 bases. CDR3 loop: CASSQVLAGVETQYF. CDR3 nucleotide sequence: TGTGCCAGCAGTCAAGTACTAGCGGGAGTCGAGACCCAGTACTTC.

The CDR3 loop reads CASSNVHQQGRYGYTF. Here the CDR3 DNA reads TGTGCCAGCAGCAATGTCCACCAACAGGGGAGATATGGCTACACCTTC. V is TRBV21-1 and J is TRBJ1-2; the table names TRBD1, a call not compared with the DNA. TRBV21-1 is labeled a pseudogene. The CDR3 is made up of 16 amino acids.

This chain uses TRBV6-1 with TRBJ1-2, with D uncertain. The CDR3 has 16 residues. V lost 0 bases, J lost 4 bases, and 15 bases lay in between. CDR1 MNHNS and CDR2 SASEGT come from the germline V gene. CDR3 protein: CASSEALTSRGYGYTF. Written as DNA, the CDR3 is TGTGCCAGCAGTGAAGCGCTCACAAGCCGGGGCTATGGCTACACCTTC.

This clone was observed a single time. The V gene is TRBV29-1, the J gene TRBJ1-1; unclear D gene. This CDR3 is 10 amino acids long. With 5 bases removed from V and 8 bases from J, the gap between germline ends came to 9 bases. The germline V gene encodes CDR1 SQVTM and CDR2 ANQGSEA. Here the CDR3 reads CSVSGAEAFF. The CDR3 bases are TGCAGCGTTTCGGGAGCCGAAGCTTTCTTT. Full variable domain (remainder filled in from reference TRBV29-1 and TRBJ1-1): SAVISQKPSRDICQRGTSLTIQCQVDSQVTMMFWYRQQPGQSLTLIATANQGSEATYESGFVIDKFPISRPNLTFSTLTVSNMSPEDSSIYLCSVSGAEAFFGQGTRLTVV.

The chain links TRBV6-1 to TRBJ1-6; tentative D call: TRBD1 (5 bases). This CDR3 comprises 14 residues. The V end was cut by 4 bases, the J end by 6 bases, with 10 bases between. In germline, CDR1 is MNHNS, CDR2 SASEGT. The CDR3 DNA sequence: TGTGCCAGCAGTGGGCAGGGAAGTAATTCACCCCTCCACTTT. This sequence encodes CASSGQGSNSPLHF.

The chain has TRBV19 and TRBJ2-3; 9 bases align to TRBD2. The CDR3 totals 15 residues. The germline V gene has CDR1 LNHDA and CDR2 SQIVND (reference sequence). The ends lost 4 bases at V and 1 base at J; junction bases unmatched: 3. CDR3 sequence (DNA): TGTGCCAGTAGTAGGGCTAGCGGGGGCACAGATACGCAGTATTTT. Translated, it gives CASSRASGGTDTQYF.

The chain recombines TRBV30 with TRBJ2-3; D unresolved. V shed 2 bases and J shed 4 bases, with 4 bases lying between them. Germline values: CDR1 GTSNPN, CDR2 SVGIG (reference sequence). The CDR3 has 11 residues. The CDR3 nucleotides are TGTGCCTGGAGTATAGCAGATACGCAGTATTTT. This sequence encodes CAWSIADTQYF.

This chain connects TRBV5-1 to TRBJ2-7, with 7 nucleotides matching TRBD1. With V trimmed by 2 bases and J by 5 bases, 1 base remained unmatched. CDR3 length: 12 residues. The V gene's germline CDR1 is SGHRS and CDR2 YFSETQ. CDR3 sequence reads: CASSFTGDEQYF. As DNA, the CDR3 is TGCGCCAGCAGCTTTACAGGGGACGAGCAGTACTTC.

The chain is built from TRBV6-4 and TRBJ1-6; TRBD1 agrees at 10 bases. V shed 6 bases, J shed 7 bases, and the junction held 6 bases outside the gene matches. The CDR3 is 15 residues long. Germline V CDR1 and CDR2: MRHNA, SNTAGT. The CDR3 spells CASRAGTGDNSPLHF. CDR3 coding DNA: TGTGCCAGCAGAGCCGGGACAGGGGACAATTCACCCCTCCACTTT.

The rearrangement joins TRBV11-2 to TRBJ1-2; D ambiguous. This CDR3 contains 12 residues. V gave up 5 bases and J gave up 5 bases, with 9 bases separating them. Germline loops: CDR1 SGHAT, CDR2 FQNNGV. CDR3 residues: CASSLYLYGYTF. The CDR3 nucleotides are TGTGCCAGCAGCCTTTACCTATATGGCTACACCTTC.

V gene TRBV7-2 combines with J gene TRBJ2-7; D is unclear. CDR1 and CDR2 from the germline V gene are SGHTA and FQGNSA. Trimming shortened V by 1 base and J by 3 bases, and 13 bases separated the two germline ends. The CDR3 is made up of 15 amino acids. The CDR3 loop reads CASSLEAGSGYEQYF. For the CDR3, the DNA is TGTGCCAGCAGCTTAGAAGCCGGGTCCGGCTACGAGCAGTACTTC.

V is TRBV29-1 and J is TRBJ1-3; the match to TRBD1 covers 9 bases. V trimming: 3 bases; J trimming: 4 bases; junction bases outside the gene matches: 10. CDR3 length equals 16 residues. The germline V gene encodes CDR1 SQVTM and CDR2 ANQGSEA. For the CDR3, the DNA is TGCAGCGTTGACTATTTGGGACAGGGAGCCGGAAACACCATATATTTT. It specifies CSVDYLGQGAGNTIYF.

A few counts support this clone. The chain joins TRBV6-4 to TRBJ2-1; 10 nucleotides line up with TRBD2. In germline, CDR1 is MRHNA, CDR2 SNTAGT. The J segment lost 6 bases and the V segment lost 2 bases, leaving 4 bases of the junction unmatched. The length of the CDR3 is 15 residues. The CDR3 reads CASSDELAGSNEQFF. The CDR3 nucleotides are TGTGCCAGCAGTGACGAACTAGCGGGGAGCAATGAGCAGTTCTTC.

The CDR3 loop reads CASSLASSTDTQYF. DNA for the CDR3: TGCGCCAGCAGCTTGGCTTCCAGCACAGATACGCAGTATTTT. The gene calls are TRBV5-1 and TRBJ2-3; D is undetermined. Trimming removed 0 bases from V and 0 bases from J, with 5 bases in between. This CDR3 is 14 amino acids long. Germline values: CDR1 SGHRS, CDR2 YFSETQ.

This chain connects TRBV10-2 to TRBJ2-3; 8 bases align to TRBD2. The CDR3 consists of 13 residues. The ends lost 4 bases at V and 7 bases at J; junction bases unmatched: 4. Germline lookup yields CDR1 WSHSY and CDR2 SAAADI. DNA for the CDR3: TGCGCCAGCAGTGGGACTAGCTTTAATACGCAGTATTTT. It encodes CASSGTSFNTQYF.

The chain combines TRBV7-9 with TRBJ2-7, with D possibly being TRBD2 (6 bases). The CDR3 spans 12 residues. Between the trimmed V and J ends, which lost 10 bases and 2 bases, there was a span of 12 bases. Germline values: CDR1 SEHNR, CDR2 FQNEAQ (reference sequence). DNA for the CDR3: TGTGCCATACCGGGACTTCCCTACGAGCAGTACTTC. This sequence encodes CAIPGLPYEQYF.

Only a few counts were recorded for this clone. This chain connects TRBV11-2 to TRBJ1-4; 10 bases line up with TRBD1. From germline, CDR1 is SGHAT and CDR2 FQNNGV. J was trimmed by 10 bases and V by 3 bases; bases with no gene match: 8. This CDR3 is built from 15 residues. In nucleotides, the CDR3 is TGTGCCAGCAGCTTCGTCGGGACAGGGGTCGGAAAACTGTTTTTT. It translates to CASSFVGTGVGKLFF.

In its sample, this clone was seen once. The chain links TRBV27 to TRBJ2-5; 8 positions agree with TRBD1. V dropped 6 bases and J dropped 3; count of bases not matched to a gene: 9. This CDR3 is built from 15 residues. In germline, CDR1 is MNHEY, CDR2 SMNVEV (reference sequence). The CDR3 region has the DNA TGTGCCAGCAGCATCAACAGGGGGTGGGAAGAGACCCAGTACTTC. It is translated as CASSINRGWEETQYF.

The chain recombines TRBV5-6 with TRBJ2-5; D is perhaps TRBD1 (5 bases). The CDR3 loop spans 15 amino acids. Trimming removed 4 bases at V and 5 bases at J, with 18 bases between. Germline lookup yields CDR1 SGHDT and CDR2 YYEEEE. The CDR3, as DNA: TGTGCCAGCAGCGTACAGTTCAGGGCTGGGGAGACCCAGTACTTC. Translating gives CASSVQFRAGETQYF.

V is TRBV2 and J is TRBJ1-4; TRBD1 matches 8 bases. Unmatched junction bases numbered 4, after V lost 7 bases and J lost 3 bases. CDR1 is SNHLY and CDR2 is FYNNEI in the germline V gene. This CDR3 has 14 residues. The CDR3 bases are TGTGCCAGCATCCTGGACAGGGCTAATGAAAAACTGTTTTTT. This encodes CASILDRANEKLFF.

The chain has TRBV6-5 and TRBJ2-1, with a possible D match to TRBD2 (7 bases). V gave up 2 bases and J gave up 2 bases, with 10 bases separating them. CDR3 length: 15 amino acids. Germline V CDR1 and CDR2: MNHEY, SVGAGI. The CDR3 nucleotides read TGTGCCAGCAGTTACGAGGGGGGGGCCTACAATGAGCAGTTCTTC. It is translated as CASSYEGGAYNEQFF.